Ten or more counts support the clone carrying this T cell receptor (beta chain). Time point: sample taken at primary tumor resection. Unsorted whole RNA of tumor, nontumor lung or frozen PBMC was sequenced. A total of some 70 untreated early-stage non-small cell lung cancer patients served as donors. This entry is derived from a study of spatial heterogeneity in lung cancer. Looking at the study overall: The average count in raw reads for each unique TCR and UMI combination exceeded eight appearances.

Unique molecular identifiers, one per molecule, were present on every TCR cDNA molecule. TCRdb processed the 5' RACE reads anew with MiXCR; each CDR3 protein has one entry. The profile shows thousands of distinct CDR3 sequences, over 8% of them singletons. Trimming cost V 1 base and J 2 bases, with 12 bases left between them. The CDR3 is made up of 15 amino acids. The germline V gene encodes CDR1 SGHAT and CDR2 FQDESV (reference sequence). The sample here was PBMCs, taken at surgery. The chain recombines TRBV11-1 with TRBJ2-7; the D is unclear. The origin of this receptor is a male donor with early-stage non-small cell lung cancer. CDR3 sequence reads: CASSLEYGPPYEQYF. The CDR3 DNA sequence: TGTGCCAGCAGCTTAGAATACGGGCCTCCCTACGAGCAGTACTTC.